The rows below give T cell receptor beta chains drawn from one sample of a study of human T cells and chemical hapten exposure. One entry per CDR3 protein results from TCRdb running MiXCR on the RACE reads. Here the sample spans 65,000 to 95,000 distinct CDR3 sequences, around 7% being singletons. Sample: whole blood, taken in connection with sensitization to the hapten diphenylcyclopropenone (DPC). These receptors all come from a woman younger than 45 with alopecia areata. Some clones in this sample may be carry-over from other donors' samples. The CDR3 runs from the conserved cysteine through the conserved F or W. The D gene is left open where the match is weak. Expanded clones are given a class, and other clones once, few, many or no size at all.

many	16	NA	TRBJ2-6	TRBV14	TGTGCCAGCAGCCGTGGGGCAGCCTCTGGGGCCAACGTCCTGACTTTC	CASSRGAASGANVLTF
many	13	NA	TRBJ1-3	TRBV29-1	TGCAGCGTTGAAGATCGATTGGGGAGAACCATATATTTT	CSVEDRLGRTIYF
many	12	NA	TRBJ1-5	TRBV5-8	TGTGCCAGCAGCTTTTATGGTCAGCCCCAGCATTTT	CASSFYGQPQHF
many	14	NA	TRBJ1-4	TRBV7-9	TGTGCCAGCAGCTTTCAGGCAACTAATGAAAAACTGTTTTTT	CASSFQATNEKLFF
many	18	NA	TRBJ1-2	TRBV6-6	TGTGCCAGCAGTTACTCGATGGCAGGGAAAGTTAGTGCAGATGGCTACACCTTC	CASSYSMAGKVSADGYTF
few	16	TRBD2	TRBJ2-2	TRBV11-2	TGTGCCAGCAGCCAAACTAGCGGGGGGAACACCGGGGAGCTGTTTTTT	CASSQTSGGNTGELFF
NA	13	NA	TRBJ1-2	TRBV12-3/TRBV12-4	TGTGCCAGCAGCCTTGGGGCCATCAGGGGCTACACCTTC	CASSLGAIRGYTF
many	14	NA	TRBJ1-1	TRBV6-2/TRBV6-3	TGTGCCAGCAGTTATGGGGTGGGGGTCACTGAAGCTTTCTTT	CASSYGVGVTEAFF
few	15	NA	TRBJ1-6	TRBV20-1	TGCAGTGCTACGGAGGGAACACCTTCCAATTCACCCCTCCACTTT	CSATEGTPSNSPLHF
few	13	NA	TRBJ1-4	TRBV5-1	TGCGCCAGCAGCTCCGGACAGCTCGAAAAACTGTTTTTT	CASSSGQLEKLFF
few	13	NA	TRBJ1-5	TRBV20-1	TGCAGTGCTAGGTCCAGGGTCCATCAGCCCCAGCATTTT	CSARSRVHQPQHF
many	14	NA	TRBJ1-6	TRBV14	TGTGCCAGCAGCCAAGATGACAGGCATTCACCCCTCCACTTT	CASSQDDRHSPLHF
few	15	TRBD1	TRBJ1-4	TRBV7-2	TGTGCCAGCAGCCCTGTGGCAGGGGGGAGTGAAAAACTGTTTTTT	CASSPVAGGSEKLFF
many	15	NA	TRBJ1-5	TRBV7-9	TGTGCCAGCAGCTCGGGACGTTATAGCAATCAGCCCCAGCATTTT	CASSSGRYSNQPQHF
few	14	TRBD1	TRBJ1-5	TRBV12-3/TRBV12-4	TGTGCCAGCAGTTTGAGACAGGGCCATCAGCCCCAGCATTTT	CASSLRQGHQPQHF
many	16	TRBD2	TRBJ2-3	TRBV5-1	TGCGCCAGCAGTCCACCTAGCGGGGAATCCACAGATACGCAGTATTTT	CASSPPSGESTDTQYF
NA	15	NA	TRBJ1-1	TRBV2	TGTGCCAGCAGCTGGGGCGGAGGTGGTGGCACTGAAGCTTTCTTT	CASSWGGGGGTEAFF
many	15	TRBD2	TRBJ2-1	TRBV9	TGTGCCAGCAGTCGAGCGGGGGGGACGTACAATGAGCAGTTCTTC	CASSRAGGTYNEQFF
many	14	NA	TRBJ1-1	TRBV12-3/TRBV12-4	TGTGCCAGCAGCCTATTTGAACGGACGGGTGAAGCTTTCTTT	CASSLFERTGEAFF
few	15	NA	TRBJ1-6	TRBV18	TGTGCCAGCTCACCAGGCCCCACGGGGAATTCACCCCTCCACTTT	CASSPGPTGNSPLHF
many	12	NA	TRBJ2-3	TRBV30	TGTGCCCATGGAAGGACCAGTTATACGCAGTATTTT	CAHGRTSYTQYF
many	14	NA	TRBJ1-5	TRBV4-1	TGCGCCAGCAGACCCGCAGGCGACAATCAGCCCCAGCATTTT	CASRPAGDNQPQHF
NA	16	TRBD2	TRBJ2-1	TRBV14	TGTGCCAGCAGCCTATTAGCGGGGGTATCCTACAATGAGCAGTTCTTC	CASSLLAGVSYNEQFF